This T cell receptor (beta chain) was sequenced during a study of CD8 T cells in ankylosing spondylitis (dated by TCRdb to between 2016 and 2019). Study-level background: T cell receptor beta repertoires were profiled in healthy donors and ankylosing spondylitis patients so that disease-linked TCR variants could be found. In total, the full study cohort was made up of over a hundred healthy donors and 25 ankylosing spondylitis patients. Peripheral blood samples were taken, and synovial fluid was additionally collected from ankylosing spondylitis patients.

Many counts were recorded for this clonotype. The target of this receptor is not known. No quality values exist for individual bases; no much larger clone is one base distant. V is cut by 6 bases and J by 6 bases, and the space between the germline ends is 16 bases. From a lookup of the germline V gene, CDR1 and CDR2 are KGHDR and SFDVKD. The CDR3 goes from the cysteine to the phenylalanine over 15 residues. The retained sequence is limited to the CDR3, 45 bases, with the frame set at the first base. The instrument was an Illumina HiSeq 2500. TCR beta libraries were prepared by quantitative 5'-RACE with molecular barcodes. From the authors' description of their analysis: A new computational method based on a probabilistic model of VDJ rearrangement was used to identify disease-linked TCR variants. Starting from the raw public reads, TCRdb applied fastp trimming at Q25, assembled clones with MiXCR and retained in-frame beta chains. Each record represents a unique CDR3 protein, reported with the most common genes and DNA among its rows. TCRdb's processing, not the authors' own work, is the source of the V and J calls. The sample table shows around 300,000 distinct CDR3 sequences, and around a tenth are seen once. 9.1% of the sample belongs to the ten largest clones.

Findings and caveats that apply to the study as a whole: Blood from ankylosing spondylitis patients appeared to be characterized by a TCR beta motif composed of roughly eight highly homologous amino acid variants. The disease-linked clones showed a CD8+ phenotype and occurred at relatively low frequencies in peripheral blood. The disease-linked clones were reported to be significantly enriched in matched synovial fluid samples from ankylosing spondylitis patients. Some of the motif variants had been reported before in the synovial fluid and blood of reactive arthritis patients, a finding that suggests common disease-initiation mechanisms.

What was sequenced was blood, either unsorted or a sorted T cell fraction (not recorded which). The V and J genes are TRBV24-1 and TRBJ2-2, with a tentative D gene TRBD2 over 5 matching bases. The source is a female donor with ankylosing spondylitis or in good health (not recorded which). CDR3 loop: CATSSKDGVSGELFF. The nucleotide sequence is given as TGTGCCACCAGTTCCAAGGACGGGGTTTCCGGGGAGCTGTTTTTT.